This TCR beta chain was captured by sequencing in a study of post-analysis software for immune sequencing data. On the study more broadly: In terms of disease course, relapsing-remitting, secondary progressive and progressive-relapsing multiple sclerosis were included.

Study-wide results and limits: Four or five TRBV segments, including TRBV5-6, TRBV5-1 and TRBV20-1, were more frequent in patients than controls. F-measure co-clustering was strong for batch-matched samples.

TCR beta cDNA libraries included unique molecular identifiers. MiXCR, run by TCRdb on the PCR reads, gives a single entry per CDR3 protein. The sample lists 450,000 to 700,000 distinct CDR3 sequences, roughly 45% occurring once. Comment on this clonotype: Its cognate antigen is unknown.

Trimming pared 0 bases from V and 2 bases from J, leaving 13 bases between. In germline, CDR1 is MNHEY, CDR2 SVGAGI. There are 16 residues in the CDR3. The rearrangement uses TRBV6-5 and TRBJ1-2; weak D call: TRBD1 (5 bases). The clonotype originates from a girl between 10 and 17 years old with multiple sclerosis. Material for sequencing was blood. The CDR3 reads CASSYSAQGGNYGYTF. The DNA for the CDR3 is TGTGCCAGCAGTTACTCGGCGCAGGGAGGGAACTATGGCTACACCTTC.